Included here is one TCR beta chain sequence, with context. TCRdb reprocessed the RT-PCR reads with MiXCR, giving one entry per CDR3 protein. This table has approximately 700,000 distinct CDR3 sequences, about 15% appearing once. Trimming shortened V by 2 bases and J by 4 bases, and 12 bases separated the two germline ends. The CDR3 runs to 15 residues. Germline CDR1 is SEHNR and CDR2 is FQNEAQ (reference sequence). The sample belongs to a study of response to subunit inactivated influenza vaccine. This sequence was found in a man aged 45-65 years who received an inactivated influenza vaccine. J is TRBJ1-3 and V is TRBV7-9; perhaps TRBD1 as D (5 bases). The input for sequencing was PBMCs from blood, taken roughly 15 days before vaccination. CDR3 amino acids: CASSLSRAGGNTIYF. Written as DNA, the CDR3 is TGTGCCAGCAGCTTAAGCAGGGCTGGGGGAAACACCATATATTTT.